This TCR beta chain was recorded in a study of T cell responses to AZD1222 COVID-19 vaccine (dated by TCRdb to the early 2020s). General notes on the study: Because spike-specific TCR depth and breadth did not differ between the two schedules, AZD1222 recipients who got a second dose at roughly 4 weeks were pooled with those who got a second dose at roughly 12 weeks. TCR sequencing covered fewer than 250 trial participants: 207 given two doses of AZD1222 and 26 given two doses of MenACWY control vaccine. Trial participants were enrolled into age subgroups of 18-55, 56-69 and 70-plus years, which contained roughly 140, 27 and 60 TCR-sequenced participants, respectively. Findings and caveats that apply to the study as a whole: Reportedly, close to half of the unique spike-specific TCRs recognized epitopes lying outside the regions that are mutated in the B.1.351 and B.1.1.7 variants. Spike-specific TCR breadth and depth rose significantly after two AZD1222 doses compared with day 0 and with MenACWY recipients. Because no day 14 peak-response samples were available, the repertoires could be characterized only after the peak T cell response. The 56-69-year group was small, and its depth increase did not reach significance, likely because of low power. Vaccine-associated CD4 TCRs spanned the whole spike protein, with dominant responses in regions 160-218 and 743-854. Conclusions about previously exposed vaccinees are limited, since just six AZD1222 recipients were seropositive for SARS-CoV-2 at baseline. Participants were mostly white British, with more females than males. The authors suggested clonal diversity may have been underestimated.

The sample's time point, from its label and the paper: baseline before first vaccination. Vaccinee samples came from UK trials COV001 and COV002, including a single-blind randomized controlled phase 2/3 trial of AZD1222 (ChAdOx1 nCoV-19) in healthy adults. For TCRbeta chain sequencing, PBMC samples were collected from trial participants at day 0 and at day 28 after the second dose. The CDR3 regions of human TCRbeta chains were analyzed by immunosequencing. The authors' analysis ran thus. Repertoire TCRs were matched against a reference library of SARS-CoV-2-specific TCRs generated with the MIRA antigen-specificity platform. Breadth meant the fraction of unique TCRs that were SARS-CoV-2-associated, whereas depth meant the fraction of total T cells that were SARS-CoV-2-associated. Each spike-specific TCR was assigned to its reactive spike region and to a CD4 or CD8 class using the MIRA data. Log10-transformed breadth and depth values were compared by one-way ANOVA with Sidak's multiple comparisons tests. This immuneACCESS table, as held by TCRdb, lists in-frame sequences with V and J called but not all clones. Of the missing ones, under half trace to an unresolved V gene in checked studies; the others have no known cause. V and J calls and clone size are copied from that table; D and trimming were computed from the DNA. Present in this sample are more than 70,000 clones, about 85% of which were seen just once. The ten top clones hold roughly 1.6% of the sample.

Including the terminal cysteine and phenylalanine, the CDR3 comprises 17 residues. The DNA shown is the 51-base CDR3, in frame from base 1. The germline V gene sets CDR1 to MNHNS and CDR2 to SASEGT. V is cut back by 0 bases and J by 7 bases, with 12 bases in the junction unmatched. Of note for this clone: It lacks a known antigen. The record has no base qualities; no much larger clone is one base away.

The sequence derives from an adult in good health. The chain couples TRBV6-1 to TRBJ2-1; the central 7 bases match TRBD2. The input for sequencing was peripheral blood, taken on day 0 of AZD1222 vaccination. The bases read TGTGCCAGCAGTGAAGCAGCGAGCGGGATCCTCTGGAATGAGCAGTTCTTC. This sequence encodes CASSEAASGILWNEQFF.